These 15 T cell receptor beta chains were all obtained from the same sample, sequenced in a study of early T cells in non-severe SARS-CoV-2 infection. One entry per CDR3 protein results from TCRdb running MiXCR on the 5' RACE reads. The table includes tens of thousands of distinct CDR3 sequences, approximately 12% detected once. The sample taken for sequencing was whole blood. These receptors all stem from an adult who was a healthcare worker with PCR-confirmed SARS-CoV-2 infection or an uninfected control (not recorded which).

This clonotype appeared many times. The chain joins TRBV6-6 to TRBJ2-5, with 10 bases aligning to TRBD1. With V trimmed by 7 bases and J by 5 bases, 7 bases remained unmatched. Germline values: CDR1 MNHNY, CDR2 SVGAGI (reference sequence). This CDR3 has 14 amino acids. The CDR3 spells CASNPGQGRETQYF. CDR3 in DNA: TGTGCCAGCAACCCGGGACAGGGGCGCGAGACCCAGTACTTC.

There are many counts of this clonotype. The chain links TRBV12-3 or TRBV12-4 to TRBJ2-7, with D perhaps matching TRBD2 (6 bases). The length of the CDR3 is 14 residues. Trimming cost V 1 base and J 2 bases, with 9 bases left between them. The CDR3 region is CASSLGGIAYEQYF. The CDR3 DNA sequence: TGTGCCAGCAGTTTAGGCGGGATCGCCTACGAGCAGTACTTC.

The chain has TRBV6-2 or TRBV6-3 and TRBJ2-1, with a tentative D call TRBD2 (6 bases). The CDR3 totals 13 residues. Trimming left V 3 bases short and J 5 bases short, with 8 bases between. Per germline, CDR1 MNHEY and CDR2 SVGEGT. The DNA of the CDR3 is TGTGCCAGCAGTTATGCGGGACACAATGAGCAGTTCTTC. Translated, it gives CASSYAGHNEQFF.

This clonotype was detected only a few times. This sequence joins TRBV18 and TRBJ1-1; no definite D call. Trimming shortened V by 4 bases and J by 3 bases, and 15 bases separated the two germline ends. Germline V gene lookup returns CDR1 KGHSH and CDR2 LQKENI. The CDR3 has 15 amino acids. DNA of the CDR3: TGTGCCAGCTCACAAGGGCATCCGGAGGACACTGAAGCTTTCTTT. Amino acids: CASSQGHPEDTEAFF.

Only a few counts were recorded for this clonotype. The DNA of the CDR3 is TGTGCCAGCAGGCGGACTAGCGGGAGTGGTGAGCAGTACTTC. It translates to CASRRTSGSGEQYF. The chain combines TRBV12-3 or TRBV12-4 with TRBJ2-7; 13 nucleotides line up with TRBD2. Germline trimming cut 6 bases from V and 7 bases from J; bases unmatched to any gene: 6. CDR3 length: 14 amino acids.

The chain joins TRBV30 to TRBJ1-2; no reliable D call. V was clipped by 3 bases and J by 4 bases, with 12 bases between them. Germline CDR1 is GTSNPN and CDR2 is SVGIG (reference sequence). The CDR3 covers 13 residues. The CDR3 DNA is TGTGCCTGGAGCCACGCGGCCAGCTATGGCTACACCTTC. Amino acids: CAWSHAASYGYTF.

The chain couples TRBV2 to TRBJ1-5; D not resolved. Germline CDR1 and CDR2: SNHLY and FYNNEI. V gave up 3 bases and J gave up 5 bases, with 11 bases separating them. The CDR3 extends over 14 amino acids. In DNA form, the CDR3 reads TGTGCCAGCAGTGAGGACGGAACGTATCAGCCCCAGCATTTT. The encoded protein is CASSEDGTYQPQHF. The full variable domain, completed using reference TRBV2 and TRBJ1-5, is EPEVTQTPSHQVTQMGQEVILRCVPISNHLYFYWYRQILGQKVEFLVSFYNNEISEKSEIFDDQFSVERPDGSNFTLKIRSTKLEDSAMYFCASSEDGTYQPQHFGDGTRLSIL.

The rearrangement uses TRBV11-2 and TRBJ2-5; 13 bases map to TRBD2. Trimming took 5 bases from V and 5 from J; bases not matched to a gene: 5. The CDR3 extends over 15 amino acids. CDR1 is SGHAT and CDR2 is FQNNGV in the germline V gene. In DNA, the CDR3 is TGTGCCAGCAGCCCGGGACTAGCGGGAACGGAGACCCAGTACTTC. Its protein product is CASSPGLAGTETQYF.

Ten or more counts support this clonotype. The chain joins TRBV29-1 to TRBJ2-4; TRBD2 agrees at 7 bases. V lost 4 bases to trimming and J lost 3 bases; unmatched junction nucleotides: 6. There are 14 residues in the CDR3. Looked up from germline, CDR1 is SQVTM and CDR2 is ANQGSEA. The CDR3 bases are TGCAGCGTTGTCCCAGGGAGGGGCAAAAACATTCAGTACTTC. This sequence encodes CSVVPGRGKNIQYF. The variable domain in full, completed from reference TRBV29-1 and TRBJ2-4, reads SAVISQKPSRDICQRGTSLTIQCQVDSQVTMMFWYRQQPGQSLTLIATANQGSEATYESGFVIDKFPISRPNLTFSTLTVSNMSPEDSSIYLCSVVPGRGKNIQYFGAGTRLSVL.

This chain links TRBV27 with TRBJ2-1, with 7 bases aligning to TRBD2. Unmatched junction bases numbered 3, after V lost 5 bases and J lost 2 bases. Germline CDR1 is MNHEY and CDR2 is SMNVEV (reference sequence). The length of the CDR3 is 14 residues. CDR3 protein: CASSIGGTYNEQFF. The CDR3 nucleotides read TGTGCCAGCAGTATCGGGGGGACCTACAATGAGCAGTTCTTC.

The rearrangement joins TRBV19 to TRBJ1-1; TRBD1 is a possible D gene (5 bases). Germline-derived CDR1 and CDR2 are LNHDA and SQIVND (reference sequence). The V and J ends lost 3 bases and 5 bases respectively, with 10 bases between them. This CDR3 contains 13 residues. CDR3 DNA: TGTGCCAGTAGTATTAAGGGGTCGACTGAAGCTTTCTTT. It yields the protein CASSIKGSTEAFF.

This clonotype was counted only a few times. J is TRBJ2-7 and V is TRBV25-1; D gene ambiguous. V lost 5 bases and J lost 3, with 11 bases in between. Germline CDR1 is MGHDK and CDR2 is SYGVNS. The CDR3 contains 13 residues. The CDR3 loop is CASSLGHSYEQYF. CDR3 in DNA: TGTGCCAGCAGTTTAGGTCATAGCTACGAGCAGTACTTC.

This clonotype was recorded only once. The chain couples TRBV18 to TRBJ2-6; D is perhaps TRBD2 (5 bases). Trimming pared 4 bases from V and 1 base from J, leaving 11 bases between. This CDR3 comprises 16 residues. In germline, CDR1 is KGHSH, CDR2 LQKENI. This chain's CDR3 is CASSRDGGSGANVLTF. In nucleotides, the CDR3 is TGTGCCAGCTCACGCGACGGAGGATCTGGGGCCAACGTCCTGACTTTC.

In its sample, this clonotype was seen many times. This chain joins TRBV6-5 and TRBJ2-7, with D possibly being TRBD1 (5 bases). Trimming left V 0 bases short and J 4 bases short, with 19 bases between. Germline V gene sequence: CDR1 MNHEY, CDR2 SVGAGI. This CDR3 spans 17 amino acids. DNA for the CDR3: TGTGCCAGCAGTTACTCGGATCCCAGGGTCTTCCCGTACGAGCAGTACTTC. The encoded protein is CASSYSDPRVFPYEQYF.

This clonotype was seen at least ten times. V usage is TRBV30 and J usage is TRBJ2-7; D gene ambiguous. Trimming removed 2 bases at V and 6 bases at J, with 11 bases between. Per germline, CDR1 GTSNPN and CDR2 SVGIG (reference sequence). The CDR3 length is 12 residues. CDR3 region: CAWSRTPSEQYF. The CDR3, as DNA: TGTGCCTGGAGTCGTACCCCCTCCGAGCAGTACTTC.